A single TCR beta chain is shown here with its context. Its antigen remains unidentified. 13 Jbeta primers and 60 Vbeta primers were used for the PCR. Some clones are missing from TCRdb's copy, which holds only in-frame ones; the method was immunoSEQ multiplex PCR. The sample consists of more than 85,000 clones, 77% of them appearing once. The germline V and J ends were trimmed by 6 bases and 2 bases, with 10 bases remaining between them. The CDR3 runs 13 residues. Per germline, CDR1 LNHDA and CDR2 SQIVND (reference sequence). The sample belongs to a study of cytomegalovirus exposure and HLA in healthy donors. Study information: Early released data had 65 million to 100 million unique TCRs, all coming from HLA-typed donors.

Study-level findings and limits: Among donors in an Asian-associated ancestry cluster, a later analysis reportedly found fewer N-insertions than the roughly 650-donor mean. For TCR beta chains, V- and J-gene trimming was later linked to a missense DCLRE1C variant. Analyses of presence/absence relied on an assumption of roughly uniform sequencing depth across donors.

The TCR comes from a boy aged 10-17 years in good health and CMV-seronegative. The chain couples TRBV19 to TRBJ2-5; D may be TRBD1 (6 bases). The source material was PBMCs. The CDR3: CASSQGLQETQYF. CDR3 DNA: TGTGCCAGTAGCCAGGGGCTACAAGAGACCCAGTACTTC.